A single T cell receptor beta chain is shown here with its context. The record originates from a study of blood T cell repertoires in COVID-19. At the level of the study: The United States, Italy and Spain provided the acute and convalescent COVID-19 samples. T cells, B-cell-depleted T cells, or PBMCs provided the cDNA or gDNA that served as material.

Trimming at V came to 3 bases and at J to 0 bases, leaving 5 bases not matched to a gene. Germline CDR1 is GTSNPN and CDR2 is SVGIG (reference sequence). This CDR3 region has 14 residues. Per the study methods: From reference gene primer amplification, estimates of nucleated cell counts were derived. Clones were sequenced by immunoSEQ multiplex PCR, and TCRdb holds only the in-frame ones, with some missing. D and trimming were read from the DNA, whereas the V and J calls and clone size are those reported in that table. Among fewer than 350,000 clones listed, 86% were seen once. The sequenced sample was peripheral blood. V and J are TRBV30 and TRBJ2-7; 7 bases map to TRBD1. This clonotype was obtained from a young woman who had recovered from COVID-19. This CDR3 reads CAWRRDSYSYEQYF. CDR3 nucleotide sequence: TGTGCCTGGAGAAGGGACAGCTACTCCTACGAGCAGTACTTC.